The clone carrying this T cell receptor (beta chain) has a handful of counts. Its antigen is undetermined. The sample belongs to a study of T-cell reconstitution after alpha-beta-depleted transplantation in children. Unique molecular identifiers were built into the TCRbeta library. TCRdb ran MiXCR on the PCR reads and lists one entry per CDR3 protein. The sample carries about 350,000 distinct CDR3 sequences, roughly 16% recorded once. General study findings and limits: As was reported, about two months after transplant, alpha-beta T cells came from several hundred expanded graft clones. T-cell counts and diversity at one year post-transplant came mainly from newly produced T cells. Some patients showed high day-60 TCRbeta diversity, which derived from surviving recipient T cells and thymic progenitors.

The length of the CDR3 is 14 residues. V lost 7 bases, J lost 6 bases, and 21 bases lay in between. From germline, CDR1 is DFQATT and CDR2 SNEGSKA (reference sequence). The chain uses TRBV20-1 and TRBJ1-2; D unclear. The sequence was obtained from a male patient aged 2 to 9 who had a stem cell transplant for acute lymphoblastic leukemia, so the T cells may come from the graft donor. Sequencing was performed on PBMCs, mostly from graft donor cells, taken 360 days after TCRalphabeta/CD19-depleted stem cell transplant. CDR3 region: CSGIRTDIPDGYTF. In DNA form, the CDR3 reads TGCAGTGGTATACGGACGGATATTCCGGATGGCTACACCTTC.